This T cell receptor beta chain was identified during a study of CD8 T cells in Susac syndrome. The CDR3 is made up of 16 amino acids. CDR1 and CDR2 from the germline V gene are MGHRA and YSYEKL. V lost 3 bases and J lost 9; bases outside the gene matches: 14. In blood CD8+ and CD4+ T cells, TCR beta underwent sequencing. Random hexamers were used to reverse transcribe an amount of about 0.5 to 1 ug RNA. MiXCR was run by TCRdb on the immunoSEQ multiplex PCR reads, yielding one entry per CDR3 protein. The repertoire consists of 80,000 to 90,000 distinct CDR3 sequences, with around 95% occurring once and the leading ten covering roughly 0.5%.

The chain links TRBV4-1 to TRBJ2-1; 7 nucleotides align to TRBD2. The TCR sequence derives from a human donor with Susac syndrome. The source material was CD8+ T cells from PBMCs. The CDR3 DNA follows: TGCGCCAGCAGCCACCGAGCGGGATCAATTACAATTGAGCAGTTCTTC. Its translation is CASSHRAGSITIEQFF.